This is a list of T cell receptor beta chains from one sample in a study of blood T cell repertoires in COVID-19. The assay was immunoSEQ multiplex PCR, and TCRdb's table has in-frame clones only and misses some. The sample includes 150,000 to 200,000 clones, approximately 88% of them seen just once. Sequenced input: PBMCs or T cells enriched from blood (not recorded which). The receptors were sampled from a man aged 65 to 79 who had been exposed to COVID-19. Each CDR3 is given with its conserved first and last residue. Each record gives: clone size, D gene, V gene, J gene, CDR3 protein, CDR3 DNA. The D gene is left open where the match is weak. Clone size is shown for a subset of rows, as once, few, many or a class of expanded clone.

-	-	TRBV7-9	TRBJ1-1	CASSTGVGTEAFF	TGTGCCAGCAGCACAGGCGTGGGCACTGAAGCTTTCTTT
-	-	TRBV19	TRBJ1-3	CASRRGTGPGNTIYF	TGTGCCAGCCGTAGGGGGACGGGCCCTGGAAACACCATATATTTT
-	-	TRBV3-1/TRBV3-2	TRBJ2-7	CASSQQQEIFYEQYF	TGTGCCAGCAGCCAACAACAGGAAATCTTCTACGAGCAGTACTTC
few	TRBD1	TRBV28	TRBJ1-2	CASSLIRDRNYGYTF	TGTGCCAGCAGTTTAATCCGGGACAGGAACTATGGCTACACCTTC
few	TRBD2	TRBV6-2/TRBV6-3	TRBJ2-2	CASSSYPGLAAGELFF	TGTGCCAGCAGCTCATATCCGGGACTAGCGGCCGGGGAGCTGTTTTTT
-	-	TRBV25-1	TRBJ2-2	CASSEATKNTGELFF	TGTGCCAGCAGTGAAGCCACTAAGAACACCGGGGAGCTGTTTTTT
-	-	TRBV15	TRBJ2-3	CATSRDQEAQTSTDTQYF	TGTGCCACCAGCAGAGATCAGGAGGCCCAGACTAGCACAGATACGCAGTATTTT
-	-	TRBV4-3	TRBJ1-1	CASSQDRDSRTEAFF	TGCGCCAGCAGCCAAGATCGCGATTCACGAACTGAAGCTTTCTTT
-	TRBD1	TRBV4-1	TRBJ2-7	CASSQVARDSSYEQYF	TGCGCCAGCAGCCAAGTTGCCCGGGACAGCTCCTACGAGCAGTACTTC
-	-	TRBV4-1	TRBJ2-2	CASSRTRTDTGELFF	TGCGCCAGCAGCCGTACTCGGACAGACACCGGGGAGCTGTTTTTT
-	-	TRBV7-2	TRBJ2-5	CASSFQGGQETQYF	TGTGCCAGCAGCTTCCAAGGAGGTCAAGAGACCCAGTACTTC
-	-	TRBV11-2	TRBJ2-7	CASSLDPSGIYSYEQYF	TGTGCCAGCAGCTTAGACCCGTCCGGTATATACTCCTACGAGCAGTACTTC
once	-	TRBV7-2	TRBJ1-4	CASTLARGSGNEKLFF	TGTGCCAGCACCCTCGCGCGGGGGTCTGGTAATGAAAAACTGTTTTTT
once	TRBD2	TRBV2	TRBJ2-1	CASKGLATYNEQFF	TGTGCCAGCAAGGGACTAGCGACCTACAATGAGCAGTTCTTC
-	TRBD1	TRBV5-1	TRBJ2-7	CASSFGTGASVGEQYF	TGCGCCAGCAGCTTTGGGACAGGGGCATCCGTAGGCGAGCAGTACTTC
-	TRBD1	TRBV25-1	TRBJ1-1	CASKGTGGHTEAFF	TGTGCAAGCAAGGGGACAGGGGGCCATACTGAAGCTTTCTTT
-	-	TRBV6-2/TRBV6-3	TRBJ1-1	CASSTGLSTEAFF	TGTGCCAGCAGTACAGGGTTGAGCACTGAAGCTTTCTTT
-	TRBD1	TRBV19	TRBJ1-1	CASSTWRGRTEAFF	TGTGCCAGTAGTACCTGGAGGGGGCGGACTGAAGCTTTCTTT
-	-	TRBV2	TRBJ2-5	CASRSMGSEAETQYF	TGTGCCAGCAGATCCATGGGGAGTGAGGCAGAGACCCAGTACTTC
-	-	TRBV28	TRBJ2-1	CASSAPGQPNEQFF	TGTGCCAGCAGCGCCCCCGGACAGCCCAATGAGCAGTTCTTC
-	-	TRBV18	TRBJ2-6	CASSPRQGNSGANVLTF	TGTGCCAGCTCACCGAGGCAGGGCAATTCTGGGGCCAACGTCCTGACTTTC
-	-	TRBV6-5	TRBJ1-2	CASSPRGSYGYTF	TGTGCCAGCAGCCCCAGGGGTAGCTATGGCTACACCTTC
-	TRBD1	TRBV6-5	TRBJ2-5	CASSYGTARETQYF	TGTGCCAGCAGTTATGGGACAGCCCGGGAGACCCAGTACTTC
-	-	TRBV9	TRBJ2-7	CASSVDHGVYEQYF	TGTGCCAGCAGCGTAGATCACGGAGTCTACGAGCAGTACTTC
-	TRBD1	TRBV6-5	TRBJ1-2	CASSPGQDYYGYTF	TGTGCCAGCAGTCCCGGACAGGATTATTATGGCTACACCTTC
-	-	TRBV5-1	TRBJ2-5	CASSFEGRFQETQYF	TGCGCCAGCAGCTTCGAAGGGAGGTTCCAAGAGACCCAGTACTTC